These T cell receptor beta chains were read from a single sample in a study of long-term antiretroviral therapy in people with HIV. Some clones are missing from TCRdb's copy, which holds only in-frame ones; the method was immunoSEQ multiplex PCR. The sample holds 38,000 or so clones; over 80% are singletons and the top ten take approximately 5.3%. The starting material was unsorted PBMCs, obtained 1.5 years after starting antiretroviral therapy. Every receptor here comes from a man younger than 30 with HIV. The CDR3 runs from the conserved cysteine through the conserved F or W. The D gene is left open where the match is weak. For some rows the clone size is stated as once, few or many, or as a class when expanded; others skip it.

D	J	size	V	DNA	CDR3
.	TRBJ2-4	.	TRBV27	TGTGCCAGCAGTTTAACTGTCCGGGGAGACATTCAGTACTTC	CASSLTVRGDIQYF
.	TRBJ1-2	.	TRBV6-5	TGTGCCAGCAGTTACTCTTCAGGGAGGAGCTACACCTTC	CASSYSSGRSYTF
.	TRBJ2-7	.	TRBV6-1	TGTGCCAGCAGCGTCAGGGGCAACTCCTACGAGCAGTACTTC	CASSVRGNSYEQYF
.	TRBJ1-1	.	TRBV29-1	TGCAGCGTTGGGGGCCGGGCGGACACTGAAGCTTTCTTT	CSVGGRADTEAFF
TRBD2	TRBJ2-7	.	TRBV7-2	TGTGCCAGCAGCCCCACCGTAGCGGGGCTCCCCTACGAGCAGTACTTC	CASSPTVAGLPYEQYF
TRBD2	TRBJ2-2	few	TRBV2	TGTGCCAGCAGTGCGGGACTAGCGTATAACACCGGGGAGCTGTTTTTT	CASSAGLAYNTGELFF
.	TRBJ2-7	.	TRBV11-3	TGTGCCAGCAGCTTTCCGGCGGGCGAGCAGTACTTC	CASSFPAGEQYF
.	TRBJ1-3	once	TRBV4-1	TGCGCCAGCAGCCAAGTAGGGGCGTCTGGAAACACCATATATTTT	CASSQVGASGNTIYF
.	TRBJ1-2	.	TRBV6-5	TGTGCCAGCAGCCGATCGGCGGGTGCGGGCTACACCTTC	CASSRSAGAGYTF
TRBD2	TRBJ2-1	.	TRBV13	TGTGCCAGCAGCCGCCGGACTAGCAGATACAATGAGCAGTTCTTC	CASSRRTSRYNEQFF
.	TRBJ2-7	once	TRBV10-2	TGCGCCAGCAGTGAGGTAGGGGGCCGCCCGGGGGGATATCGCTACGAGCAGTACTTC	CASSEVGGRPGGYRYEQYF
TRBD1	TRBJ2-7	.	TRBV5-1	TGCGCCAGCAGCTCAAGGGTTGAACCAGGGGGTGCCTCCTACGAGCAGTACTTC	CASSSRVEPGGASYEQYF
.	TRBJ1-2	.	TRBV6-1	TGTGCCAGCAGTGAACTAGGGGCTGCAAACTATGGCTACACCTTC	CASSELGAANYGYTF
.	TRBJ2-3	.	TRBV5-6	TGTGCCAGCAGCTTGGGCAACACAGATACGCAGTATTTT	CASSLGNTDTQYF
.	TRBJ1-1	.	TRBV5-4	TGTGCCAGCAGCTTGGCCAAAGGGCAGAACACTGAAGCTTTCTTT	CASSLAKGQNTEAFF
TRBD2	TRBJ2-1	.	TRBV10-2	TGCGCCAGCAGTGAATCTGTGCGGTTGGCGGGAGGGCCCTACAATGAGCAGTTCTTC	CASSESVRLAGGPYNEQFF
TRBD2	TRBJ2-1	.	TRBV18	TGTGCCAGCTCTCCTACATTGACTAGCGGGAGTAGAAATGAGCAGTTCTTC	CASSPTLTSGSRNEQFF
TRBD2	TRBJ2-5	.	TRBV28	TGTGCCAGCACCTCGGGGGGGCAAGAGACCCAGTACTTC	CASTSGGQETQYF
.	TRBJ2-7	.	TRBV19	TGTGCCAGTAGTACTGCCCGGGAGGGACAGGGAGACTACGAGCAGTACTTC	CASSTAREGQGDYEQYF
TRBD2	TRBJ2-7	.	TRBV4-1	TGCGCCAGCAGCCAAGATCGGGGGAATAGCGGGAGAAACTACGAGCAGTACTTC	CASSQDRGNSGRNYEQYF
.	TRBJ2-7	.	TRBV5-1	TGCGCCAGCAGCCCATCTGCGGGGGCCCTCTCCTACGAGCAGTACTTC	CASSPSAGALSYEQYF
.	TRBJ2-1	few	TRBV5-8	TGTGCCAGCAGCTTCCCCGGCAATGAGCAGTTCTTC	CASSFPGNEQFF
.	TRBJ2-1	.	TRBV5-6	TGTGCCAGCAGCTTCCCCTACAATGAGCAGTTCTTC	CASSFPYNEQFF
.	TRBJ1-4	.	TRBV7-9	TGTGCCAGCAGCGGGAGGGGGGGTTTCGGTGAAAAACTGTTTTTT	CASSGRGGFGEKLFF
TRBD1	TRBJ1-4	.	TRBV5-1	TGCGCCAGCAGCTTATCCGGGACAGGGGTTCGGGAAAAACTGTTTTTT	CASSLSGTGVREKLFF
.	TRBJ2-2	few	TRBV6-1	TGTGCCAGCAGTGAAGGACTAGACACCGGGGAGCTGTTTTTT	CASSEGLDTGELFF
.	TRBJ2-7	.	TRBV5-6	TGTGCCAGCAGCCTCGTGGGCTCCTACGAGCAGTACTTC	CASSLVGSYEQYF
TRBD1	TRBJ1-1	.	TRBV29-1	TGCAGCGCGCAGACAGGGGGGGAGAACACTGAAGCTTTCTTT	CSAQTGGENTEAFF
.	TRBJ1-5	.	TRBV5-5	TGTGCCAGCAGCTCTGACTATAGCAATCAGCCCCAGCATTTT	CASSSDYSNQPQHF
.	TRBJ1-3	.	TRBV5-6	TGTGCCAGCAGCTCTGCGGGAAACACCATATATTTT	CASSSAGNTIYF
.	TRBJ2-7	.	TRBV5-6	TGTGCCAGCAGGTACAGAGGGGCCTCCTACGAGCAGTACTTC	CASRYRGASYEQYF
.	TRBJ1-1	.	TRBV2	TGTGCCACTAACTTGGGCGAAGCTGAAGCTTTCTTT	CATNLGEAEAFF
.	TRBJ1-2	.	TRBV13	TGTGCCAGCAGCCGGGACGCCTACTATGGCTACACCTTC	CASSRDAYYGYTF
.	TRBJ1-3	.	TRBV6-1	TGTGCCAGCAGTGATAACAGTCGTGGAAACACCATATATTTT	CASSDNSRGNTIYF
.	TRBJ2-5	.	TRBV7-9	TGTGCCAGCAGCTTTGGGTCGGTACAAGAGACCCAGTACTTC	CASSFGSVQETQYF
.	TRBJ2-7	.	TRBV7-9	TGTGCCAGCAGCTTGGCGCTCAGCATCTACGAGCAGTACTTC	CASSLALSIYEQYF
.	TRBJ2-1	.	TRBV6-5	TGTGCCAGCAGCCTTTCCGGCAGTCCTACAAATGAGCAGTTCTTC	CASSLSGSPTNEQFF
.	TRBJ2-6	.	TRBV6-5	TGTGCCAGCAGTTATTCCCCGGGTGGGGCCAACGTCCTGACTTTC	CASSYSPGGANVLTF
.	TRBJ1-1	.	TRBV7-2	TGTGCCAGCAGCTTAACCACCCGGGGAGCTTTCTTT	CASSLTTRGAFF
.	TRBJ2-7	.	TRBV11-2	TGTGCCAGCAGCTCGACCCGGGATTCCTACGAGCAGTACTTC	CASSSTRDSYEQYF
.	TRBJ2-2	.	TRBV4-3	TGCGCCAGCAGCCCCCTGTCGAACACCGGGGAGCTGTTTTTT	CASSPLSNTGELFF
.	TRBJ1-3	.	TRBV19	TGTGCCAGCCGCCTGGACATCACAGGAAACACCATATATTTT	CASRLDITGNTIYF
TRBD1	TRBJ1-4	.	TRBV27	TGTGCCAGCAGGCGAACAGGGGTTACTAATGAAAAACTGTTTTTT	CASRRTGVTNEKLFF
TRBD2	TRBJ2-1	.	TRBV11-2	TGTGCCAGCAGCCCCCTGCGCGGGAGTAGGAATGAGCAGTTCTTC	CASSPLRGSRNEQFF
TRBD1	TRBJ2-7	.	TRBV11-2	TGTGCCAGCAGCCAAGTGTCGGGACAGGGGTACGAGCAGTACTTC	CASSQVSGQGYEQYF
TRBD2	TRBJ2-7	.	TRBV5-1	TGCGCCAGCAGCACCATCGAGGGACTAGCTCTATCCGAGCAGTACTTC	CASSTIEGLALSEQYF
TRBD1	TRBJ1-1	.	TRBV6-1	TGTGCCAGCAGTGAACTGTCAGGTTGGGCGACAGGGGGGAAGACTGAAGCTTTCTTT	CASSELSGWATGGKTEAFF
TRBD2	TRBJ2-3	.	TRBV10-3	TGTGCCATCAGTGCCCCCCCGCCCCGGCTAGCGGGAGAGGTAGATACGCAGTATTTT	CAISAPPPRLAGEVDTQYF
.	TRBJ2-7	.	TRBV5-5	TGTGCCAGCAGCCCGGTGATGGACCGCGAAAGCTCCTACGAGCAGTACTTC	CASSPVMDRESSYEQYF
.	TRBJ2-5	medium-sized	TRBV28	TGTGCCAGCAGTTTGGAAGCGGGTAGTGTTGGAGAGACCCAGTACTTC	CASSLEAGSVGETQYF